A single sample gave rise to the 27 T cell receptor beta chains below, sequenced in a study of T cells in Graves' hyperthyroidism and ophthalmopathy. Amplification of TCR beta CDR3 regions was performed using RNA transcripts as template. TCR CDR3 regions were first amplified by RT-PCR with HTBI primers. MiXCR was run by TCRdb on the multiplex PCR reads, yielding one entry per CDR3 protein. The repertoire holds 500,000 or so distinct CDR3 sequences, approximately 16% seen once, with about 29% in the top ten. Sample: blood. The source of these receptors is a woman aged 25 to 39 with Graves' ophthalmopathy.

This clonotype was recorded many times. CDR3 DNA sequence: TGTGCCAGCAGCAGAACCTTTAACTATGGCTACACCTTC. It is translated as CASSRTFNYGYTF. This chain links TRBV6-1 with TRBJ1-2; D is unresolved. Between the trimmed V and J ends, which lost 6 bases and 1 base, there was a span of 9 bases. This CDR3 has 13 amino acids. CDR1 is MNHNS and CDR2 is SASEGT in the germline V gene.

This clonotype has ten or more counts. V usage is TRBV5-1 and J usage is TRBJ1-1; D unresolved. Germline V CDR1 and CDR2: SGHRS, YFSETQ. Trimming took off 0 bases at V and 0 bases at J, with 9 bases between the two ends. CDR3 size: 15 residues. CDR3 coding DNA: TGCGCCAGCAGCTTGGATTGGCGAATGAACACTGAAGCTTTCTTT. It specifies CASSLDWRMNTEAFF.

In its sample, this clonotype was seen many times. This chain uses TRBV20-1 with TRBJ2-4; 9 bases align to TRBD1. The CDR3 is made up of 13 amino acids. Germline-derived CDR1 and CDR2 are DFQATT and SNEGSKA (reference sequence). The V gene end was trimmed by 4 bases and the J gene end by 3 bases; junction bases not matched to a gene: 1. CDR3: CSATDRGKNIQYF. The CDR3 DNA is TGCAGTGCTACGGACAGGGGCAAAAACATTCAGTACTTC.

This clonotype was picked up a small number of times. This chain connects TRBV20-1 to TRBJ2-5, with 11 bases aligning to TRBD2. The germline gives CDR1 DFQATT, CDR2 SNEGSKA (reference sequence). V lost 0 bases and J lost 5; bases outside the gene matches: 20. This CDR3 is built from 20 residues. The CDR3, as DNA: TGCAGTGCTAGAGATCGGCTCTGGGAGCCTAGCGGGAGGCCCCCTGAGACCCAGTACTTC. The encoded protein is CSARDRLWEPSGRPPETQYF.

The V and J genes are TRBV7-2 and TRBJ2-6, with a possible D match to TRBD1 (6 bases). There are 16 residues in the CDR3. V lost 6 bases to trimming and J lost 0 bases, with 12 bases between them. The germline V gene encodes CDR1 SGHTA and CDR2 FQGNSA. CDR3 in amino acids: CASSLDRSSGANVLTF. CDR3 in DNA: TGTGCCAGCAGTTTGGACAGATCCTCTGGGGCCAACGTCCTGACTTTC.

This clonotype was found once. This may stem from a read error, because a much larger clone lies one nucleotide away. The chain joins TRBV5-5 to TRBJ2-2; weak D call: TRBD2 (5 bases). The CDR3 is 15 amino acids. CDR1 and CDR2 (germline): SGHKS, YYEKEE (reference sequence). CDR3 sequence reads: CASSLSGVNTGELLF. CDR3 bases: TGTGCCAGCAGCTTGTCCGGAGTGAACACCGGGGAGCTGCTTTTT.

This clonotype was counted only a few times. CDR3: CASTQGTSGRKTDTQYF. CDR3 nucleotide sequence: TGTGCCAGCACCCAGGGGACTAGCGGGAGAAAGACAGATACGCAGTATTTT. The V gene is TRBV27, the J gene TRBJ2-3, with TRBD2 matching 14 bases. CDR1 and CDR2 from the germline V gene are MNHEY and SMNVEV (reference sequence). There are 17 residues in the CDR3. V shed 7 bases and J 3 bases; nucleotides not matched to a gene: 9.

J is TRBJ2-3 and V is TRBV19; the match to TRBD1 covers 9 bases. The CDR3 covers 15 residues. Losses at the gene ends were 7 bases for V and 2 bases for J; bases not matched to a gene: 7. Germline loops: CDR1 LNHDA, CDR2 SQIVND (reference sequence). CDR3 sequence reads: CASTQQGADTDTQYF. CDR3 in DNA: TGTGCCAGTACCCAACAGGGGGCAGACACAGATACGCAGTATTTT. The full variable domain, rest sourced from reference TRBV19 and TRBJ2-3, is DGGITQSPKYLFRKEGQNVTLSCEQNLNHDAMYWYRQDPGQGLRLIYYSQIVNDFQKGDIAEGYSVSREKKESFPLTVTSAQKNPTAFYLCASTQQGADTDTQYFGPGTRLTVL.

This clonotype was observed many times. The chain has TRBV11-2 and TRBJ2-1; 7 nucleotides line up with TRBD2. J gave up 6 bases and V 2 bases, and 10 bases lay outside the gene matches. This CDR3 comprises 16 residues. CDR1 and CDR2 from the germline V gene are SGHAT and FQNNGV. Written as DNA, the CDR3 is TGTGCCAGCAGCTTATACCAGGCGGGAGATCGCAATGAGCAGTTCTTC. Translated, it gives CASSLYQAGDRNEQFF. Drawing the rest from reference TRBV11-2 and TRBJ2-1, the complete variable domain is EAGVAQSPRYKIIEKRQSVAFWCNPISGHATLYWYQQILGQGPKLLIQFQNNGVVDDSQLPKDRFSAERLKGVDSTLKIQPAKLEDSAVYLCASSLYQAGDRNEQFFGPGTRLTVL.

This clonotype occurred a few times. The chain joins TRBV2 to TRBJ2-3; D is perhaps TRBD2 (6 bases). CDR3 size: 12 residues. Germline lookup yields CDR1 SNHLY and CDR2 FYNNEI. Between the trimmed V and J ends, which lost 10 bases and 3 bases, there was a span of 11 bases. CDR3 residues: CATRRETDTQYF. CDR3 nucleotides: TGTGCCACCAGGAGGGAGACAGATACGCAGTATTTT.

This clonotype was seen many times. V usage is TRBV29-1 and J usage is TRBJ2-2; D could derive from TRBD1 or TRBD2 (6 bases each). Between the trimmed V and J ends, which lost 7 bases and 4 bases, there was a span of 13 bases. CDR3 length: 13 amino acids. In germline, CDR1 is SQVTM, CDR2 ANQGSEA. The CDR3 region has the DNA TGCAGCGCTAGAGAGGGGGGCACCGGGGAGCTGTTTTTT. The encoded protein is CSAREGGTGELFF.

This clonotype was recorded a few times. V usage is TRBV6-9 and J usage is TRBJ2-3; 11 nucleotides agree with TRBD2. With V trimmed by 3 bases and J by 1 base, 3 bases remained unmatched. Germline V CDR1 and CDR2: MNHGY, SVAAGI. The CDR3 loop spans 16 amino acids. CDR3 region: CASSYVAGGGTDTQYF. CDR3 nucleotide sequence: TGTGCCAGCAGTTACGTAGCGGGAGGGGGCACAGATACGCAGTATTTT.

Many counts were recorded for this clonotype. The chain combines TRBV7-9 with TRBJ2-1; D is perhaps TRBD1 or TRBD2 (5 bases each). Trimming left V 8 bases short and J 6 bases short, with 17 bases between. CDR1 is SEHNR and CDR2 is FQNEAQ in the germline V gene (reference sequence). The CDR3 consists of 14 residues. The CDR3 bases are TGTGCCAGCGGTCGGGATGGGGGTCTCAATGAGCAGTTCTTC. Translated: CASGRDGGLNEQFF.

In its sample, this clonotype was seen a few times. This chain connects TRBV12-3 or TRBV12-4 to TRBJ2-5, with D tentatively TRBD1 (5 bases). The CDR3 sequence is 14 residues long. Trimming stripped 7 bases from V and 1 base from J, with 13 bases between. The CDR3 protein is CASTIDSSQETQYF. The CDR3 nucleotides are TGTGCCAGCACCATAGACAGCTCCCAAGAGACCCAGTACTTC.

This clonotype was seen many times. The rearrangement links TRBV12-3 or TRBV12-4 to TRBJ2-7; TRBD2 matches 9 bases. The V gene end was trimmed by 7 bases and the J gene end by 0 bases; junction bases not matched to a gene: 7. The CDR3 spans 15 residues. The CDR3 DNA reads TGTGCCAGCACCACCCTGGGACTAGCCTCCTACGAGCAGTACTTC. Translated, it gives CASTTLGLASYEQYF.

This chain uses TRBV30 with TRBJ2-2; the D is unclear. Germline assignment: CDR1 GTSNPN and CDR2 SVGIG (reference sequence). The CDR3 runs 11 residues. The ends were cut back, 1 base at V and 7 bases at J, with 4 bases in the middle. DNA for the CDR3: TGTGCCTGGAGTGCTGTCGGGGAGCTGTTTTTT. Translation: CAWSAVGELFF.

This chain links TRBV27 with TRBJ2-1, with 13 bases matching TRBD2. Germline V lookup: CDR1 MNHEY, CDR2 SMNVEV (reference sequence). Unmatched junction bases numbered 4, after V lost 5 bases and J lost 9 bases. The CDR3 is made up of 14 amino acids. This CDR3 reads CASSPRTSGSEQFF. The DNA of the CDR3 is TGTGCCAGCAGTCCCCGGACTAGCGGGAGTGAGCAGTTCTTC.

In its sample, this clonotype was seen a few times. CDR3 sequence: CSAIGSNQPQHF. CDR3 in DNA: TGCAGTGCTATAGGAAGCAATCAGCCCCAGCATTTT. The chain combines TRBV20-1 with TRBJ1-5; no clear D gene. Germline V gives CDR1 DFQATT, CDR2 SNEGSKA (reference sequence). The CDR3 is made up of 12 amino acids. V shed 4 bases and J shed 1 base, with 5 bases lying between them.

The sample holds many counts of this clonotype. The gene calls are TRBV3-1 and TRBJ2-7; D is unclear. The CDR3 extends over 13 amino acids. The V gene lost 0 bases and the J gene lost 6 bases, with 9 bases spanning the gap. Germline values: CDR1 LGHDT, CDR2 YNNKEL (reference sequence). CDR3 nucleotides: TGTGCCAGCAGCCAAGAAAAAGGATCCGAGCAGTACTTC. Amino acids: CASSQEKGSEQYF.

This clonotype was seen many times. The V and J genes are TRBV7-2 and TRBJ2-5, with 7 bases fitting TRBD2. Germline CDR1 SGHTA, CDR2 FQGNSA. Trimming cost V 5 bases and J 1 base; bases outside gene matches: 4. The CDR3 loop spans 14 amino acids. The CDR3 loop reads CASSQGGGQETQYF. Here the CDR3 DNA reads TGTGCCAGCAGCCAAGGCGGGGGCCAAGAGACCCAGTACTTC.

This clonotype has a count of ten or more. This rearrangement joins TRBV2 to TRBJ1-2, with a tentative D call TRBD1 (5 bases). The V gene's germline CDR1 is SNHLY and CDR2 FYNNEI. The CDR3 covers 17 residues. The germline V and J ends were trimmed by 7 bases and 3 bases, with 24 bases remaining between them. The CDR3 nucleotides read TGTGCCAGCAAGGGGCATGGGTTGATAGGCGCGGACTATGGCTACACCTTC. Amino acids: CASKGHGLIGADYGYTF.

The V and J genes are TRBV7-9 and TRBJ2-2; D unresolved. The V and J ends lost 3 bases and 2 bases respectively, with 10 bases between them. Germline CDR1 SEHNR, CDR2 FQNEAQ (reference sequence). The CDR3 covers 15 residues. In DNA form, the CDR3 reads TGTGCCAGCAGCTTCACCTCTAGTAACACCGGGGAGCTGTTTTTT. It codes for CASSFTSSNTGELFF.

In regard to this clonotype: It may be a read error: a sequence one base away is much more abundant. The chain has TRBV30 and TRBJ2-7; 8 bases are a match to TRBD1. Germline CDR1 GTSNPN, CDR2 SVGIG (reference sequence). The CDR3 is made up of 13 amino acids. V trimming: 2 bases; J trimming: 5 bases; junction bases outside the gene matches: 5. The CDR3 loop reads CAWSTTGANEQYF. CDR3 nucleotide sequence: TGTGCCTGGAGTACGACAGGGGCCAACGAGCAGTACTTC.

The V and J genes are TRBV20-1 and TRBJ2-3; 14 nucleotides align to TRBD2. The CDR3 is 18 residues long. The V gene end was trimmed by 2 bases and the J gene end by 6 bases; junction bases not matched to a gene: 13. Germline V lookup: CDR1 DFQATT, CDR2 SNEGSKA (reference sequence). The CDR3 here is CSARSLTGTSGSLDTQYF. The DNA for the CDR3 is TGCAGTGCTAGATCTCTAACCGGGACTAGCGGGAGTCTTGATACGCAGTATTTT.

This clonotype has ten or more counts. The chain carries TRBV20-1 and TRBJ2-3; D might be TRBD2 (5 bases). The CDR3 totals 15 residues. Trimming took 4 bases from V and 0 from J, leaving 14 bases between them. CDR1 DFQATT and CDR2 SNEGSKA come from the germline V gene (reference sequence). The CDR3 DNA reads TGCAGTGCTATAAACCAGGAGGAAAGCACAGATACGCAGTATTTT. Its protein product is CSAINQEESTDTQYF.

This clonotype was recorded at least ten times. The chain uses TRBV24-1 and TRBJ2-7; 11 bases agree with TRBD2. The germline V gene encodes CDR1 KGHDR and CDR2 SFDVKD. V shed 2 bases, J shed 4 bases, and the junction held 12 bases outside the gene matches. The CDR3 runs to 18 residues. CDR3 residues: CATSDSTPRLAGKYEQYF. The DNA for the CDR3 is TGTGCCACCAGTGATTCCACGCCTCGACTAGCGGGAAAGTACGAGCAGTACTTC.

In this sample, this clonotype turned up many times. The CDR3 protein is CASSLATGVWAETQYF. The CDR3 DNA reads as TGTGCCAGCAGCTTAGCGACAGGGGTATGGGCAGAGACCCAGTACTTC. The chain uses TRBV11-2 and TRBJ2-5; 8 nucleotides agree with TRBD1. CDR1 and CDR2 (germline): SGHAT, FQNNGV. The length of the CDR3 is 16 residues. J was trimmed by 4 bases and V by 1 base; bases with no gene match: 8.